Given below is one T cell receptor beta chain in context. Its antigen is not known. The entry originates in a study of beta chain features in type 1 diabetes. For the study at large: The study found patients and healthy donors alike in age, gender and cell yields. Study observations and caveats: There was a moderate but significant shortening of TCRB CDR3s in all four CD4+ subsets of Type 1 diabetes patients. Patients' naive, central memory and regulatory TCRB repertoires appeared more alike than those of healthy donors.

TCRB transcripts that were expressed got sequenced, as all of the isolated RNA had been reverse transcribed. TCRdb's copy holds only in-frame clones and misses some; the assay was immunoSEQ multiplex PCR. The sample holds fewer than 450,000 clones, approximately 12% seen once. This CDR3 has 14 amino acids. V lost 5 bases to trimming and J lost 4 bases, with 14 bases between them. Germline CDR1 and CDR2: SGHNT and YENEEA. The sample taken for sequencing was naive CD4+ T cells from blood. This chain links TRBV11-3 with TRBJ1-2; possibly TRBD1 for D (6 bases). The receptor was derived from a young woman with type 1 diabetes. Here the CDR3 DNA reads TGTGCCAGCAGCCTGACAGGCACCGTCTATGGCTACACCTTC. Protein product: CASSLTGTVYGYTF.